This T cell receptor (beta chain) was found in a study of radiotherapy plus CTLA-4 blockade in lung cancer. Sequenced by immunoSEQ multiplex PCR; TCRdb stores in-frame clones only, minus some. The sample lists about 53,000 clones, 84% seen once, with roughly 5% in the top ten. Study-level results: Early clonal dynamics of blood T cells, together with interferon-beta, were reported as the best response predictor. Subsequent to radiotherapy plus ipilimumab, tumor-derived TCR clones underwent expansion in blood.

Details on this clone: Its antigen is not identified.

Germline-derived CDR1 and CDR2 are MDHEN and SYDVKM. The V segment lost 2 bases and the J segment 3 bases; nucleotides outside the gene matches: 4. The CDR3 spans 15 residues. Focal radiation was given together with CTLA-4 blockade (ipilimumab) to patients with chemo-refractory metastatic non-small-cell lung cancer. This sequence joins TRBV28 and TRBJ1-5, with 7 nucleotides matching TRBD1. This TCR derives from a human donor with non-small cell lung cancer whose response to radiotherapy plus ipilimumab could not be evaluated. Sequenced here: peripheral blood, sampled from a patient treated with radiotherapy plus ipilimumab. The chain's CDR3 is CASSLGTVDNQPQHF. The CDR3, as DNA: TGTGCCAGCAGTTTAGGGACAGTGGACAATCAGCCCCAGCATTTT.